This T cell receptor beta chain was documented in a study of blood T cell repertoires in COVID-19. Study as a whole: There were acute and convalescent COVID-19 samples, and they came from the United States, Italy and Spain. Sources were T cells, B-cell-depleted T cells, or PBMCs; the material itself was cDNA or gDNA.

The assay was immunoSEQ multiplex PCR, and TCRdb's table has in-frame clones only and misses some. Of around 70,000 clones listed, around 93% are singletons. Germline CDR1 is SGHNT and CDR2 is YYREEE (reference sequence). V was clipped by 4 bases and J by 1 base; unmatched bases: 10. The CDR3 consists of 17 residues. This clone was recorded a few times. The sequence derives from a human donor in a cohort sampled during active COVID-19. The material sequenced was peripheral blood. This sequence joins TRBV5-4 and TRBJ2-2; TRBD1 matches 7 bases. Here the CDR3 DNA reads TGTGCCAGCAGCGGCGGAACCGGGACAGTGAACACCGGGGAGCTGTTTTTT. It codes for CASSGGTGTVNTGELFF.